This T cell receptor (beta chain) was sequenced for a study of OX40 agonist ivuxolimab in advanced cancers. Broadly, across the study: Ivuxolimab, which targeted the costimulatory receptor OX40 (CD134), was an agonistic, fully human IgG2 monoclonal antibody. A male proportion of around 80% and a mean age of approximately 58 years, ranging from roughly 23 to 90, were recorded for the dose-escalation cohort. Peripheral TCRbeta sequencing was intended to test whether TCR sequence diversity was altered and clonal T-cell expansion was caused by ivuxolimab. Prior anti-PD-1, anti-PD-L1 or anti-CTLA-4 therapy was permitted, and about two fifths of dose-escalation patients had received checkpoint inhibitors. Partial responses occurred in three dose-escalation patients, of whom one had hepatocellular carcinoma and two had cutaneous melanoma. Intravenous ivuxolimab was administered to patients every 2 weeks at six dose levels: 0.01, 0.1, 0.3, 1.5, 3 and 10 mg/kg. Among the roughly 52 dose-escalation patients, 19 had hepatocellular carcinoma, about 15 melanoma, 9 renal cell carcinoma and 9 head and neck cancer. The monotherapy dose-escalation portion (N of about 49 patients) of the phase I ivuxolimab trial is reported in the paper.

The trial excluded patients who had a history of autoimmune disease or who were on systemic immunosuppression. Peripheral blood for TCR sequencing was drawn from every dose cohort at baseline, at cycle 4 day 1 and at cycle 7 day 1. Samples were obtained from an open-label, multicenter, first-in-human phase I dose-escalation trial of ivuxolimab. Adults with locally advanced or metastatic melanoma, renal cell carcinoma, hepatocellular carcinoma or head and neck squamous cell carcinoma were enrolled in the trial. CD4+ and CD8+ T cells were sorted separately from peripheral blood before TCR sequencing. CDR1 and CDR2 were assigned from the germline V gene as MNHNS and SASEGT. The cysteine opens and the phenylalanine closes a CDR3 of 15 amino acids. Of the read, only the CDR3 DNA is kept; its 45 bases are in frame from base 1. Unmatched junction bases come to 9, with V trimmed by 0 bases and J by 8 bases.

With respect to this clone: The specificity of this receptor is unknown. No qualities accompany the bases; no much larger clone lies one base away.

General findings and caveats noted by the study authors: Low levels of normalized T-cell clonal expansion were also seen in some nonresponding patients. At doses of 0.1 to 3.0 mg/kg, clonal expansion of both CD4+ and CD8+ blood T cells was observed from baseline to week 6. Which antigens the clonally expanded peripheral T cells were specific for was not determined. After ivuxolimab, more expanded clones were found on average in CD8+ T cells than in CD4+ T cells. In the 0.1-3.0 mg/kg groups, partial responders had among the lowest normalized peripheral clonal expansion, particularly in CD8+ T cells.

Genomic DNA was isolated from the sorted cells so that the TCRbeta CDR3 region could be sequenced. The immunoSEQ Assay was used for sequencing of TCRbeta CDR3 regions. Here the immuneACCESS table is served through TCRdb, limited to in-frame sequences with V and J called. Missing clones are a known gap in these copies; in checked studies unresolved V genes cover under half, and the rest lacks a known reason. Present in this sample are tens of thousands of clones, around 70% of which were seen just once. Around 21% of the sample lies in the top ten. This TCR was sampled from an adult with an advanced solid tumor such as melanoma, head and neck, liver or kidney cancer. The sequence links TRBV6-1 to TRBJ1-2; TRBD1 aligns with 7 central bases. This specimen consisted of CD4+ or CD8+ T cells sorted from blood, obtained in a trial of the OX40 agonist ivuxolimab. The CDR3 region: CASSEARGGGPGYTF. The DNA reads as follows: TGTGCCAGCAGTGAAGCGCGGGGAGGGGGCCCGGGCTACACCTTC.